Reported below is one TCR beta chain. Trimming removed 0 bases from V and 0 bases from J, with 8 bases in between. This CDR3 spans 15 amino acids. CDR1 SGHTA and CDR2 FQGNSA come from the germline V gene. This entry comes from a study of blood T cells in healthy people across ages. There were at least 6 micrograms of total RNA extracted from every sample. Alongside a J-beta primer mix, a sample-barcoded 5' primer served in a second PCR lasting about 7 to 12 cycles. MiXCR was run by TCRdb on the 5' RACE reads, yielding one entry per CDR3 protein. The sample holds some 1.5 million distinct CDR3 sequences, roughly 27% seen once.

V is TRBV7-2 and J is TRBJ2-5; D is undetermined. This clonotype was sampled from a woman aged 25-40 years in good health. The sequenced material came from blood. The CDR3 DNA is TGTGCCAGCAGCTTAGCTTTGAACTACCAAGAGACCCAGTACTTC. Translation gives CASSLALNYQETQYF.